This T cell receptor (beta chain) was identified in a study of blood T cell repertoires in COVID-19. Study in general: Sites in the United States, Italy and Spain provided acute and convalescent COVID-19 samples. Sample material is recorded as cDNA or gDNA derived from T cells, B-cell-depleted T cells, or PBMCs.

In the source study's methods: Reference gene primer amplification gave nucleated cell count estimates. Sequencing was performed with immunoSEQ multiplex PCR; in TCRdb, only in-frame clones are kept and a portion is missing. V and J calls and clone size follow that table, whereas D and trimming were derived from the DNA. The sample gives 130,000 to 150,000 clones, 79% of which show up once; 8.6% is in the top ten. This CDR3 is built from 13 residues. CDR1 SGDLS and CDR2 YYNGEE come from the germline V gene. V lost 3 bases and J lost 3, with 9 bases in between. A remark on this clone: Being one base from a much bigger clone, this may be a read error.

Material for sequencing was peripheral blood. V usage is TRBV9 and J usage is TRBJ1-1; D is unclear. The sequence was collected from a man aged 50 to 60 with active or convalescent COVID-19. In DNA form, the CDR3 reads TGTGCCAGCAGCGACTCTTCGGACACTGAAGCTTTCTTT. It yields the protein CASSDSSDTEAFF.